The T cell receptor beta chain under discussion was sequenced for a study of cytomegalovirus exposure and HLA in healthy donors. Whole-study findings and limits: The investigators catalogued 180 or so TCR beta chains as cytomegalovirus-associated.

The V gene's germline CDR1 is SSHAT and CDR2 FNYEAQ (reference sequence). V gave up 2 bases and J gave up 7 bases, with 11 bases separating them. This CDR3 contains 13 residues. A remark on this clone: Its antigen is still unknown.

Clones were sequenced by immunoSEQ multiplex PCR, and TCRdb holds only the in-frame ones, with some missing. The sample has under 150,000 clones; about 90% are singletons. This TCR derives from a woman between 18 and 29 years old in good health and CMV-seronegative. This chain joins TRBV7-7 and TRBJ2-5; D gene ambiguous. The sequencing input was PBMCs. The CDR3 nucleotides are TGTGCCAGCAGCTTAAGTGCAGAGGCGACCCAGTACTTC. Translated, it gives CASSLSAEATQYF.